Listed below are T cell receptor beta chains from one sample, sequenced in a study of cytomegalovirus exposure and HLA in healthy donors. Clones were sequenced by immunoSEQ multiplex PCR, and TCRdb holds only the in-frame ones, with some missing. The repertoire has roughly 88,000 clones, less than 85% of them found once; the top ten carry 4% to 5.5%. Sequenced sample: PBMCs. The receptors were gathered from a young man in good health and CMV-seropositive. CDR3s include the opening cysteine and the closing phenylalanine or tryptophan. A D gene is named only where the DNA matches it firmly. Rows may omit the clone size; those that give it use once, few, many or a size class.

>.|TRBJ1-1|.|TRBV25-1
CASSGSGVATEAFF
TGTGCCAGCAGTGGCTCGGGGGTTGCGACTGAAGCTTTCTTT
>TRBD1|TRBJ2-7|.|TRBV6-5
CASSSQTGGFYEQYF
TGTGCCAGCAGTTCCCAGACAGGGGGCTTTTACGAGCAGTACTTC
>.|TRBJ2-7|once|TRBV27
CASSLHRQAYEQYF
TGTGCCAGCAGTTTACACCGACAAGCCTACGAGCAGTACTTC
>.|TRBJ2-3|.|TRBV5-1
CASSSAGVTDTQYF
TGCGCCAGCAGCTCAGCAGGGGTTACAGATACGCAGTATTTT
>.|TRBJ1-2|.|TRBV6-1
CASSENRGFNGYTF
TGTGCCAGCAGTGAGAATCGGGGGTTCAATGGCTACACCTTC
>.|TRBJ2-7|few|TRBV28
CASTELGGRVPEQYF
TGTGCCAGCACAGAATTAGGCGGCCGAGTCCCCGAGCAGTACTTC
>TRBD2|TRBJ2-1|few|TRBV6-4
CASSGTSGYNEQFF
TGTGCCAGCAGTGGGACTAGCGGGTACAATGAGCAGTTCTTC
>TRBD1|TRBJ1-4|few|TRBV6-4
CASSDPRDRVDEKLFF
TGTGCCAGCAGTGACCCCCGGGACAGGGTGGATGAAAAACTGTTTTTT
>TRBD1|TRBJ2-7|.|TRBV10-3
CAISLPPGQLNTDPYEQYF
TGTGCCATCAGTCTTCCGCCGGGACAGCTTAATACCGATCCCTACGAGCAGTACTTC
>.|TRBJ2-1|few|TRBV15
CATSREQGPYNEQFF
TGTGCCACCAGCAGAGAGCAGGGGCCATACAATGAGCAGTTCTTC
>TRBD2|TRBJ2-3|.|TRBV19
CASSPGLAGATQYF
TGTGCCAGTAGCCCGGGACTAGCGGGAGCGACGCAGTATTTT
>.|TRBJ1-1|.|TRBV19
CASKRAGNTEAFF
TGTGCCAGTAAGAGGGCAGGGAACACTGAAGCTTTCTTT
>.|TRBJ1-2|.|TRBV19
CASSPRGGLANYGYTF
TGTGCCAGTAGTCCCCGGGGGGGGCTGGCTAACTATGGCTACACCTTC
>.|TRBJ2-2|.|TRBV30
CAWSPRSGELFF
TGTGCCTGGAGCCCGCGGTCCGGGGAGCTGTTTTTT
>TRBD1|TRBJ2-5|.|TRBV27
CASKAGTGYQETQYF
TGTGCCAGCAAAGCTGGGACAGGGTACCAAGAGACCCAGTACTTC
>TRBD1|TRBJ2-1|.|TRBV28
CAARTGTGVYNEQFF
TGTGCCGCAAGAACCGGGACAGGGGTTTACAATGAGCAGTTCTTC
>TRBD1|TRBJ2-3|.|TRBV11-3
CASSFGTGGEDTQYF
TGTGCCAGCAGCTTTGGGACAGGGGGCGAAGATACGCAGTATTTT
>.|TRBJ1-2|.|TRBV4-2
CASSQGSIGSGYGYTF
TGTGCCAGCAGCCAAGGAAGTATAGGGAGTGGGTATGGCTACACCTTC
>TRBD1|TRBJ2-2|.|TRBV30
CAWRGTAWTGELFF
TGTGCCTGGAGGGGGACAGCCTGGACCGGGGAGCTGTTTTTT
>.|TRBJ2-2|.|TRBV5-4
CASTILGGGDTGELFF
TGTGCCAGCACCATTCTGGGGGGGGGCGACACCGGGGAGCTGTTTTTT
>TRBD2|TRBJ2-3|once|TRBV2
CASSPRTSGGPLRGTDTQYF
TGTGCCAGCAGTCCCCGGACTAGCGGGGGGCCCCTGCGGGGCACAGATACGCAGTATTTT
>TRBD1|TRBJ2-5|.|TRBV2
CASIGGVRDRKETQYF
TGTGCCAGCATTGGCGGCGTTCGGGACAGAAAAGAGACCCAGTACTTC
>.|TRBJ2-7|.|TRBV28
CASSQTSYEQYF
TGTGCCAGCAGCCAAACTAGCTACGAGCAGTACTTC
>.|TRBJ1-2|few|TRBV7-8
CASSLGLGTGGYGYTF
TGTGCCAGCAGCTTAGGACTGGGGACTGGGGGGTATGGCTACACCTTC
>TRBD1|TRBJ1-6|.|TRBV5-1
CASSHGTGGSPLHF
TGCGCCAGCAGCCACGGGACAGGGGGATCACCCCTCCACTTT
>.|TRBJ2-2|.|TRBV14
CASSHRTYTGELFF
TGTGCCAGCAGCCACAGGACTTACACCGGGGAGCTGTTTTTT
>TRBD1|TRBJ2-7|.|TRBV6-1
CASSWDRVDEQYF
TGTGCCAGCAGTTGGGACAGGGTGGACGAGCAGTACTTC
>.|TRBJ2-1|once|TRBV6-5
CAIADSRGNEQFF
TGTGCCATCGCTGACTCCCGGGGCAATGAGCAGTTCTTC
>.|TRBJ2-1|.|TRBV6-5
CASSETAYNEQFF
TGTGCCAGCAGCGAGACTGCCTACAATGAGCAGTTCTTC
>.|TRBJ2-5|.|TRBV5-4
CASSTAGIPETQYF
TGTGCCAGCAGCACCGCAGGTATACCAGAGACCCAGTACTTC
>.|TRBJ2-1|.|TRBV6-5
CASSYLQGTYNEQFF
TGTGCCAGCAGTTACCTACAGGGAACCTACAATGAGCAGTTCTTC
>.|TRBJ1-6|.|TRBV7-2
CASSSLGQPSSPLHF
TGTGCCAGCAGCTCCCTGGGGCAGCCTAGTTCACCCCTCCACTTT
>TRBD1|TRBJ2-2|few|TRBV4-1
CASSLVLGQGLVTGELFF
TGCGCCAGCAGCCTGGTACTGGGACAGGGTTTGGTCACCGGGGAGCTGTTTTTT
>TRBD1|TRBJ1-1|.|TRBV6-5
CASRPRGLSTEAFF
TGTGCCAGCAGACCTAGGGGGCTTAGTACTGAAGCTTTCTTT
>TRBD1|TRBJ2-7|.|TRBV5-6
CASLGTATPYEQYF
TGTGCCAGCCTCGGGACAGCCACCCCCTACGAGCAGTACTTC
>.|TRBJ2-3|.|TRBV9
CASSPRGGDTQYF
TGTGCCAGCAGCCCCCGGGGAGGAGATACGCAGTATTTT
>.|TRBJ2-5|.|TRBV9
CASILRHSETQYF
TGTGCCAGCATCTTACGACATTCGGAGACCCAGTACTTC
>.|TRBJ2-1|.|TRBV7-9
CASSSRGEYNEQFF
TGTGCCAGCAGCAGCCGCGGGGAGTACAATGAGCAGTTCTTC
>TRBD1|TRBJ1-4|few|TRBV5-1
CASSHPDRGFGEKLFF
TGCGCCAGCAGCCATCCGGACAGGGGGTTTGGTGAAAAACTGTTTTTT
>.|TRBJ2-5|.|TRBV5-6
CASSSPNGETQYF
TGTGCCAGCAGTTCACCCAACGGGGAGACCCAGTACTTC
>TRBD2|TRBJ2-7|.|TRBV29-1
CSVALRGAGEQYF
TGCAGCGTGGCCCTGCGGGGGGCTGGCGAGCAGTACTTC
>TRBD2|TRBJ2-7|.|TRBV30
CAWKLAGSYEQYF
TGTGCCTGGAAACTAGCGGGGTCCTACGAGCAGTACTTC
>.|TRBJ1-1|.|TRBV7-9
CASSIRMNTEAFF
TGTGCCAGCAGCATTAGAATGAACACTGAAGCTTTCTTT
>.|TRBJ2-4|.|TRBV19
CASNPSGVAKNIQYF
TGTGCCAGTAACCCCTCAGGGGTGGCCAAAAACATTCAGTACTTC
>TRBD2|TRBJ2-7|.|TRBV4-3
CASSQAAGGYEQYF
TGCGCCAGCAGCCAAGCGGCGGGGGGCTACGAGCAGTACTTC
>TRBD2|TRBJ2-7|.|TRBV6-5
CASKPLAGGSYEQYF
TGTGCCAGCAAACCACTAGCGGGAGGTTCCTACGAGCAGTACTTC